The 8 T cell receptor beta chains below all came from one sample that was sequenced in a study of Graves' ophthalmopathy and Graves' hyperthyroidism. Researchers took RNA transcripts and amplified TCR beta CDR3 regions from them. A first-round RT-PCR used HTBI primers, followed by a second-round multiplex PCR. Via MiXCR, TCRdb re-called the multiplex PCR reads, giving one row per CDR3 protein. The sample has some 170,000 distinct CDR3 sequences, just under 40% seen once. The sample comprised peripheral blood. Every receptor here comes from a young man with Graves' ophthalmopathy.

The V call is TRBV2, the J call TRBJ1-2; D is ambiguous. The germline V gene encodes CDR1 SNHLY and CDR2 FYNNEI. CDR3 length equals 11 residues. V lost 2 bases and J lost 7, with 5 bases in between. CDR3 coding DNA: TGTGCCAGCAGTGAATGGGCTGGCTACACCTTC. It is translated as CASSEWAGYTF.

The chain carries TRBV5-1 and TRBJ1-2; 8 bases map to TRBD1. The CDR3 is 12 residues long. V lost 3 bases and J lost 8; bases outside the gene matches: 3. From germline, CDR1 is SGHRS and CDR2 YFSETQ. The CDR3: CASSSGQGGYTF. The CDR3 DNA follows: TGCGCCAGCAGCTCAGGACAGGGAGGCTACACCTTC.

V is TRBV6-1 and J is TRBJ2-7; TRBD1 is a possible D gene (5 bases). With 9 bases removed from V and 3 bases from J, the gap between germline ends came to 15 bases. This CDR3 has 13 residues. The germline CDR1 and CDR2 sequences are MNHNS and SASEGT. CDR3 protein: CASSSTVNYEQYF. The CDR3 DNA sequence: TGTGCCAGTAGCTCGACAGTTAACTACGAGCAGTACTTC.

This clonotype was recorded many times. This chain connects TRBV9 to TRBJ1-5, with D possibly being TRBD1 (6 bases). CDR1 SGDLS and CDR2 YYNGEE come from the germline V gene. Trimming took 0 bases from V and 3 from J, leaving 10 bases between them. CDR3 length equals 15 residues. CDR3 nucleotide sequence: TGTGCCAGCAGCGTAGATGCAGGGGCCAATCAGCCCCAGCATTTT. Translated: CASSVDAGANQPQHF. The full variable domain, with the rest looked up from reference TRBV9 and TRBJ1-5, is DSGVTQTPKHLITATGQRVTLRCSPRSGDLSVYWYQQSLDQGLQFLIQYYNGEERAKGNILERFSAQQFPDLHSELNLSSLELGDSALYFCASSVDAGANQPQHFGDGTRLSIL.

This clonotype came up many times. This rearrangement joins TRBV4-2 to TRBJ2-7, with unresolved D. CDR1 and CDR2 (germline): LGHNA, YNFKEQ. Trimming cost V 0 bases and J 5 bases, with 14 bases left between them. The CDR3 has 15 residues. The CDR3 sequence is CASSQEDKAGDEQYF. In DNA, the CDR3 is TGTGCCAGCAGCCAAGAAGACAAAGCCGGTGACGAGCAGTACTTC.

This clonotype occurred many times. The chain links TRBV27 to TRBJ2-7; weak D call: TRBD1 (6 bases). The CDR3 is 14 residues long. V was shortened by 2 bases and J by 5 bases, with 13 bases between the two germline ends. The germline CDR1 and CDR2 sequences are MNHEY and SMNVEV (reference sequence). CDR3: CASSLGDTRHEQYF. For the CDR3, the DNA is TGTGCCAGCAGTTTAGGGGACACCAGGCACGAGCAGTACTTC.

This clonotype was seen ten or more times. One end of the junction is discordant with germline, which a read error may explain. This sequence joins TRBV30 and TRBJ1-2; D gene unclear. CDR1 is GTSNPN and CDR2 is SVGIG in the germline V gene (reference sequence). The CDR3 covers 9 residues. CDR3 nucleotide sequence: TGTGCCTGGACCCGCGGTGGCCTCTTC. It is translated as CAWTRGGLF.

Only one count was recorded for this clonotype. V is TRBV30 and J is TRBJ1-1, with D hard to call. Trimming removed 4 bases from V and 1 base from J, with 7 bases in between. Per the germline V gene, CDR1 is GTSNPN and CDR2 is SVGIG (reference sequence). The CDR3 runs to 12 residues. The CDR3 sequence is CAWIRTNTEAFF. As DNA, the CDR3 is TGTGCCTGGATCCGAACGAACACTGAAGCTTTCTTT.